This TCR beta chain was captured in a study of breast tumors, draining lymph nodes, adjacent tissues. TCRdb analysed the multiplex PCR reads with MiXCR anew, one entry per CDR3 protein. The sample contains 150,000 to 250,000 distinct CDR3 sequences, around a third of which appear only once. The length of the CDR3 is 17 residues. V was pared by 0 bases and J by 0 bases, with 12 bases between. Germline V gene sequence: CDR1 LGHNA, CDR2 YNFKEQ. This clonotype occurred many times. Samples came from axillary lymph nodes draining the breast cancer. This sequence joins TRBV4-2 and TRBJ1-5; tentatively, D is TRBD1 (5 bases). This TCR came from a female donor with breast cancer. Some clones in this sample may be carry-over from other donors' samples. The specimen sequenced was axillary lymph node tissue. For the CDR3, the DNA is TGTGCCAGCAGCCAAGATGCGGCGGGGCCTAGCAATCAGCCCCAGCATTTT. Its translation: CASSQDAAGPSNQPQHF.